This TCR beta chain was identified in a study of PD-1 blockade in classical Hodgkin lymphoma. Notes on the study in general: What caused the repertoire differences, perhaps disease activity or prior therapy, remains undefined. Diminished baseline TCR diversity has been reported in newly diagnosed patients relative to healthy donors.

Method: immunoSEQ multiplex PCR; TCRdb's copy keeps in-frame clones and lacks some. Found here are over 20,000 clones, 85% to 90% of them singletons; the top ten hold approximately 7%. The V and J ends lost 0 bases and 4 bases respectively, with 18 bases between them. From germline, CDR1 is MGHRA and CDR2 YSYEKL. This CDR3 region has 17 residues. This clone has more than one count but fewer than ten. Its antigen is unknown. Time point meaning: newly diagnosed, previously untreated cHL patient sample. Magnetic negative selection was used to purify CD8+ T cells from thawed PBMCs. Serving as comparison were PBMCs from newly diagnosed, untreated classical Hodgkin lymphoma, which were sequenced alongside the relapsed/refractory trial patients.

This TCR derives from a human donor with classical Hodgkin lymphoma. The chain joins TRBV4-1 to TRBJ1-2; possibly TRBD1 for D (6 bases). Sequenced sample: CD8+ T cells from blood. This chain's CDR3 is CASSQDWGRQAIYGYTF. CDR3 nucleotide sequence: TGCGCCAGCAGCCAAGATTGGGGAAGACAGGCGATCTATGGCTACACCTTC.